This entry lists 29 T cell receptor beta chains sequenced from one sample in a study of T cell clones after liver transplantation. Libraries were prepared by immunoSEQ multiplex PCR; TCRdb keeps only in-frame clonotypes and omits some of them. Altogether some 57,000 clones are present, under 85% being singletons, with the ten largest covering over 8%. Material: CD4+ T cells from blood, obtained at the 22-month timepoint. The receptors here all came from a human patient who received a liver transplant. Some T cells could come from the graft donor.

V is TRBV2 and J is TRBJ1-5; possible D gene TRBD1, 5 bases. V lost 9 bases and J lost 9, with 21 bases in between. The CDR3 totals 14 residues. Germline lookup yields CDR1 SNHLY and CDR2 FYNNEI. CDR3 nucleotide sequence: TGTGCCAGTAGGAATGGGGGGGACTCGCGGCCCCAGCATTTT. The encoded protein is CASRNGGDSRPQHF.

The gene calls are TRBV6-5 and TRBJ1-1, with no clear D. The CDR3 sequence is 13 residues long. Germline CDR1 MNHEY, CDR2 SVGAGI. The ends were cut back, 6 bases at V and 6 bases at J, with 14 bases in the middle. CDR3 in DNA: TGTGCCAGCAGACCCGCGGGTTCAGCTGAAGCTTTCTTT. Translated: CASRPAGSAEAFF.

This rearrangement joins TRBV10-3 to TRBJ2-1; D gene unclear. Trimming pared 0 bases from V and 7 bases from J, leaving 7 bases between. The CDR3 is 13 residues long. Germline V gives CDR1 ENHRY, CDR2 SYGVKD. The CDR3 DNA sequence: TGTGCCATCAGTGAGTCGATAGAAAATGAGCAGTTCTTC. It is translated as CAISESIENEQFF.

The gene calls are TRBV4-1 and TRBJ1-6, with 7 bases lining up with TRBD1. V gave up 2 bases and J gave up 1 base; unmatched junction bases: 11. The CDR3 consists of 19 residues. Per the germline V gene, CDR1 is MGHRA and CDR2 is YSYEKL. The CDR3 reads CASSQRPGQLISYNSPLHF. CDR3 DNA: TGCGCCAGCAGCCAACGACCGGGACAGTTAATTTCCTATAATTCACCCCTCCACTTT.

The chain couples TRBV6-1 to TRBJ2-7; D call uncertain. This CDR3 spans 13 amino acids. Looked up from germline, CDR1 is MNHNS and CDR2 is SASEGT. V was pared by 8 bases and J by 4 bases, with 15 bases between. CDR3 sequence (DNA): TGTGCCAGCGGTAACAGTAGGGAATACGAGCAGTACTTC. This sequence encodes CASGNSREYEQYF.

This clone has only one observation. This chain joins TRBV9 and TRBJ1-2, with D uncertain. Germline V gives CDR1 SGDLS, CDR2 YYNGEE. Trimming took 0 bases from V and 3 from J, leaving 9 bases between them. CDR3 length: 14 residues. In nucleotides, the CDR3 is TGTGCCAGCAGCGTAGACCCGGGTGACTATGGCTACACCTTC. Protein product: CASSVDPGDYGYTF.

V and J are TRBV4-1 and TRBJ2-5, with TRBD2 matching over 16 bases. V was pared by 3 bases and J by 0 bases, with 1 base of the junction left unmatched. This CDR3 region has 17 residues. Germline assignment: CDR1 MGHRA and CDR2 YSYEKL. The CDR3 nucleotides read TGCGCCAGCAGCCAGGGACTAGCGGGGGGGTACCAAGAGACCCAGTACTTC. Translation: CASSQGLAGGYQETQYF.

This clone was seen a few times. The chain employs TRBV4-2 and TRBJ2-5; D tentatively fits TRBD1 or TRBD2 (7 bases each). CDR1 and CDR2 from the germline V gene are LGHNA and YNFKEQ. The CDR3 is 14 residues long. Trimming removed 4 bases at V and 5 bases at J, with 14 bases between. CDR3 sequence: CASSRVQGGETQYF. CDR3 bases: TGTGCCAGCAGCCGGGTGCAGGGGGGGGAGACCCAGTACTTC.

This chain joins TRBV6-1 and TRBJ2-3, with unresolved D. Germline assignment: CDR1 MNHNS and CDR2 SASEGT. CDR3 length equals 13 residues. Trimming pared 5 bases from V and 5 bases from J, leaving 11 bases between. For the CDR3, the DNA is TGTGCCAGCAGTTTGGTAGCCCGAGATACGCAGTATTTT. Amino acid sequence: CASSLVARDTQYF.

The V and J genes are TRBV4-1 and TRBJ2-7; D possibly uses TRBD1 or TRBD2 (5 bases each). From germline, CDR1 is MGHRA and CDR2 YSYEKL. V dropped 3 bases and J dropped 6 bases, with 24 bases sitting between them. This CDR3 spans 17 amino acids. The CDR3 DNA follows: TGCGCCAGCAGCCACTACCTAACAGGAGGAGGCCTCAGCGAGCAGTACTTC. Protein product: CASSHYLTGGGLSEQYF.

The CDR3 DNA is TGTGCCAGCTCACCAGTATTAGATACGCAGTATTTT. Protein sequence: CASSPVLDTQYF. The rearrangement links TRBV18 to TRBJ2-3; D is undetermined. Germline CDR1 reads KGHSH; CDR2 reads LQKENI. Trimming removed 2 bases from V and 5 bases from J, with 5 bases in between. The CDR3 covers 12 residues. Combining the CDR3 with reference TRBV18 and TRBJ2-3 gives the whole variable domain NAGVMQNPRHLVRRRGQEARLRCSPMKGHSHVYWYRQLPEEGLKFMVYLQKENIIDESGMPKERFSAEFPKEGPSILRIQQVVRGDSAAYFCASSPVLDTQYFGPGTRLTVL.

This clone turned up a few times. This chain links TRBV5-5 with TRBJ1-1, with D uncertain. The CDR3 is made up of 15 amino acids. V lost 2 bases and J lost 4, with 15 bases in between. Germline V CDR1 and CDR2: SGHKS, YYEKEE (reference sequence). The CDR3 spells CASSFRITKGTEAFF. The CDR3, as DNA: TGTGCCAGCAGCTTTCGGATCACCAAGGGCACTGAAGCTTTCTTT.

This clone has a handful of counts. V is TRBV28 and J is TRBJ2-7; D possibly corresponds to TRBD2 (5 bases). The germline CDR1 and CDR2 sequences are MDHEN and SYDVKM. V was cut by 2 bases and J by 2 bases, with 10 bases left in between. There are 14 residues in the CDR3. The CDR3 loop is CASSLASLPYEQYF. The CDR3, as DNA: TGTGCCAGCAGTTTAGCTAGCCTGCCCTACGAGCAGTACTTC.

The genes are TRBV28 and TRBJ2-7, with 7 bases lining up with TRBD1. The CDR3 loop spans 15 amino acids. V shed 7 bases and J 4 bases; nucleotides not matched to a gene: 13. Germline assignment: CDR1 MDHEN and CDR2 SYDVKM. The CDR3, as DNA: TGTGCCAGCACCACCAGGCCGGGACAGCGATACGAGCAGTACTTC. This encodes CASTTRPGQRYEQYF.

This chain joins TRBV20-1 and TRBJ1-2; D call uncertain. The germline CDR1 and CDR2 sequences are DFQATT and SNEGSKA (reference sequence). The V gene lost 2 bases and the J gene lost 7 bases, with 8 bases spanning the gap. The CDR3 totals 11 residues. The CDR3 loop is CSARQAGGYTF. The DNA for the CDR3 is TGCAGTGCTAGACAGGCGGGTGGCTACACCTTC.

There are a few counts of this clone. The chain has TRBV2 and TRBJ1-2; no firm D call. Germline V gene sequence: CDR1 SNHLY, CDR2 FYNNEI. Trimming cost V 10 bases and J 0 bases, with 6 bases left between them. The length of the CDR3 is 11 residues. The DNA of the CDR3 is TGTGCCACCGGGACTAACTATGGCTACACCTTC. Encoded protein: CATGTNYGYTF. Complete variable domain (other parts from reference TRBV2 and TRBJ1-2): EPEVTQTPSHQVTQMGQEVILRCVPISNHLYFYWYRQILGQKVEFLVSFYNNEISEKSEIFDDQFSVERPDGSNFTLKIRSTKLEDSAMYFCATGTNYGYTFGSGTRLTVV.

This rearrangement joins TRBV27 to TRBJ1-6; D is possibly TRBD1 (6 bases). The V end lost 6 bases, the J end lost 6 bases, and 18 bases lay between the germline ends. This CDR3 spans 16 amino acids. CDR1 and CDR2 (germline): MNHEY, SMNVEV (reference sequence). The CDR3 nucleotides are TGTGCCAGCAGCCATAAGGGGGGGCAGTTTAATTCACCCCTCCACTTT. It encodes CASSHKGGQFNSPLHF.

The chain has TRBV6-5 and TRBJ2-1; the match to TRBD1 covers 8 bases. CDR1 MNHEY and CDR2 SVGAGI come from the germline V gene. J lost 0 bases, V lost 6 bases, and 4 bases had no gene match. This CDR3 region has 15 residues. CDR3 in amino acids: CASRPGQGSYNEQFF. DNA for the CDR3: TGTGCCAGCAGACCAGGACAGGGCTCCTACAATGAGCAGTTCTTC.

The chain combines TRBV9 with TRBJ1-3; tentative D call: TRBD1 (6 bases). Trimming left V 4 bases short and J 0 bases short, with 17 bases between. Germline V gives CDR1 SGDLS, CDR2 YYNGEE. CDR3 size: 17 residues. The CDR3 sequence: CASSPTGGGHSGNTIYF. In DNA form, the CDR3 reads TGTGCCAGCAGCCCAACCGGGGGCGGGCACTCTGGAAACACCATATATTTT.

In DNA, the CDR3 is TGCGCCAGCAGTGATTTCCAAGGCACAGATACGCAGTATTTT. Its protein is CASSDFQGTDTQYF. The V and J genes are TRBV10-2 and TRBJ2-3; D is ambiguous. Germline V CDR1 and CDR2: WSHSY, SAAADI. There are 14 residues in the CDR3. Trimming shortened V by 3 bases and J by 1 base, and 8 bases separated the two germline ends.

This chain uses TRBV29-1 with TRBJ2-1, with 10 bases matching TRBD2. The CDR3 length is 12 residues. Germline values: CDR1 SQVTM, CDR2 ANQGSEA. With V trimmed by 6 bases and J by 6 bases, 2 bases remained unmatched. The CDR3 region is CSVSGGANEQFF. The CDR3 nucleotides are TGCAGCGTGAGCGGGGGGGCCAATGAGCAGTTCTTC.

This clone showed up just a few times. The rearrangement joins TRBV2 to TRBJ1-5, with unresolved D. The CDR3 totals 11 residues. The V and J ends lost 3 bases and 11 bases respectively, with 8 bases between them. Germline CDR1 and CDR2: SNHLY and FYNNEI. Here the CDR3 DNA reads TGTGCCAGCAGTGACGGGATGTCCCAGCATTTT. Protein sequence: CASSDGMSQHF.

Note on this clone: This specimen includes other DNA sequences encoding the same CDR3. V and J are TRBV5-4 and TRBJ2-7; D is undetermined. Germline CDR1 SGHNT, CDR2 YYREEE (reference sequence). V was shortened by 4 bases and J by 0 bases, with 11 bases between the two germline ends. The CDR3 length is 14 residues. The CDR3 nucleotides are TGTGCCAGCAGCCTGGAACAAAACTCCTACGAGCAGTACTTC. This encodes CASSLEQNSYEQYF.

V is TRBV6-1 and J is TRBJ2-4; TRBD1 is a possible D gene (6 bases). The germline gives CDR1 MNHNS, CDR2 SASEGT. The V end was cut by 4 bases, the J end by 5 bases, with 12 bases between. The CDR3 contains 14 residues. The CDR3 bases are TGTGCCAGCAGTGCCCACCAGGGGCAAAACATTCAGTACTTC. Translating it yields CASSAHQGQNIQYF.

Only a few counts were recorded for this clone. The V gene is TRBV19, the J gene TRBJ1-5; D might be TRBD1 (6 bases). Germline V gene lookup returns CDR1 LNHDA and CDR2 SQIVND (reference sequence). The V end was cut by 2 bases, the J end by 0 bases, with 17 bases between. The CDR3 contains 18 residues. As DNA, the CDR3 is TGTGCCAGTAGTATAAGTCAGGGGTATCGGATTAGCAATCAGCCCCAGCATTTT. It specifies CASSISQGYRISNQPQHF.

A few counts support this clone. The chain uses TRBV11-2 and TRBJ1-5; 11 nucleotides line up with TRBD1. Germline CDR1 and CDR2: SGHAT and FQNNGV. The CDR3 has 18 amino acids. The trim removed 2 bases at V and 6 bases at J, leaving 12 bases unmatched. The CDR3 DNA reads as TGTGCCAGCAGCTTAACCCTAGGCGGGACAGGGGGAATTCAGCCCCAGCATTTT. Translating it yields CASSLTLGGTGGIQPQHF.

CDR3 sequence (DNA): TGTGCCAGTATGCCCTCCGGGGCCTACAATGAGCAGTTCTTC. It codes for CASMPSGAYNEQFF. V and J are TRBV19 and TRBJ2-1, with D perhaps TRBD2 (5 bases). Trimming pared 7 bases from V and 2 bases from J, leaving 12 bases between. Germline lookup yields CDR1 LNHDA and CDR2 SQIVND (reference sequence). This CDR3 is 14 amino acids long.

CDR3 DNA: TGTGCCAGTAGTATCCGAGGGACAGAGCACTATGGCTACACCTTC. Translated: CASSIRGTEHYGYTF. The chain carries TRBV19 and TRBJ1-2; 7 bases match TRBD1. This CDR3 comprises 15 residues. The ends lost 3 bases at V and 3 bases at J; junction bases unmatched: 7. CDR1 and CDR2 (germline): LNHDA, SQIVND (reference sequence).

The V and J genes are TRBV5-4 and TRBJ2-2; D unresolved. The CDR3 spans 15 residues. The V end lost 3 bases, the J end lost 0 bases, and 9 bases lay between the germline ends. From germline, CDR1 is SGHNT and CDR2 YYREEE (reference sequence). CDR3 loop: CASSSKITNTGELFF. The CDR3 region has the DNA TGTGCCAGCAGCTCAAAGATAACGAACACCGGGGAGCTGTTTTTT.